This is a list of T cell receptor beta chains from one sample in a study of Ad26.COV2.S vaccination and SARS-CoV-2 variants. Sequencing used immunoSEQ multiplex PCR; TCRdb keeps in-frame clones, though not all of them. The sample lists roughly 350,000 clones; 85% to 90% were seen once. Sequences were derived from peripheral blood, sampled in a trial of Ad26.COV2.S vaccine versus placebo. The receptors were gathered from a person between 18 and 65 years old who received the Ad26.COV2.S COVID-19 vaccine or a placebo. Each CDR3 is given with its conserved first and last residue. The D gene is left open where the match is weak. Size is stated for part of the rows, as once, few or many counts, or as a class when the clone is expanded.

d_gene: -; abundance: -; v_gene: TRBV2; j_gene: TRBJ2-5; CDR3aa: CASSKDLGETQYF; CDR3nt: TGTGCCAGCAGCAAAGACTTGGGAGAGACCCAGTACTTC
d_gene: -; abundance: -; v_gene: TRBV4-1; j_gene: TRBJ2-1; CDR3aa: CASSQGDSRYNEQFF; CDR3nt: TGCGCCAGCAGCCAAGGGGATAGCAGGTACAATGAGCAGTTCTTC
d_gene: -; abundance: -; v_gene: TRBV11-2; j_gene: TRBJ1-1; CDR3aa: CASSLGGGGTEAFF; CDR3nt: TGTGCCAGCAGCTTAGGTGGGGGAGGGACTGAAGCTTTCTTT
d_gene: TRBD1; abundance: -; v_gene: TRBV6-5; j_gene: TRBJ1-1; CDR3aa: CASSTSGTGDAEAFF; CDR3nt: TGTGCCAGCAGTACTTCCGGGACAGGGGACGCTGAAGCTTTCTTT
d_gene: -; abundance: -; v_gene: TRBV19; j_gene: TRBJ1-2; CDR3aa: CASSMTTGYYGYTF; CDR3nt: TGTGCCAGTAGTATGACTACAGGCTACTATGGCTACACCTTC
d_gene: -; abundance: few; v_gene: TRBV3-1/TRBV3-2; j_gene: TRBJ1-1; CDR3aa: CASSQDRGHRNTEAFF; CDR3nt: TGTGCCAGCAGCCAAGATAGAGGACACCGGAACACTGAAGCTTTCTTT
d_gene: -; abundance: -; v_gene: TRBV30; j_gene: TRBJ1-2; CDR3aa: CAWRGEGGYTF; CDR3nt: TGTGCCTGGAGAGGGGAGGGAGGCTACACCTTC
d_gene: TRBD1; abundance: once; v_gene: TRBV28; j_gene: TRBJ1-1; CDR3aa: CASRPLTGVNTEAFF; CDR3nt: TGTGCCAGCAGACCACTAACAGGGGTGAACACTGAAGCTTTCTTT
d_gene: -; abundance: -; v_gene: TRBV5-1; j_gene: TRBJ2-3; CDR3aa: CASSFGQPTDTQYF; CDR3nt: TGCGCCAGCAGCTTCGGACAGCCCACAGATACGCAGTATTTT
d_gene: -; abundance: -; v_gene: TRBV6-1; j_gene: TRBJ1-2; CDR3aa: CASSEAAGDGYTF; CDR3nt: TGTGCCAGCAGTGAAGCGGCAGGGGATGGCTACACCTTC
d_gene: TRBD1; abundance: -; v_gene: TRBV4-2; j_gene: TRBJ1-1; CDR3aa: CASSTRQGMNTEAFF; CDR3nt: TGTGCCAGCAGCACCCGACAGGGTATGAACACTGAAGCTTTCTTT
d_gene: TRBD1; abundance: -; v_gene: TRBV28; j_gene: TRBJ1-1; CDR3aa: CASRPLGTGNKGAFF; CDR3nt: TGTGCCAGCAGACCTCTTGGGACAGGGAACAAAGGAGCTTTCTTT
d_gene: -; abundance: -; v_gene: TRBV27; j_gene: TRBJ1-1; CDR3aa: CASRRQRGTEAFF; CDR3nt: TGTGCCAGCAGACGACAACGAGGCACTGAAGCTTTCTTT
d_gene: TRBD1; abundance: once; v_gene: TRBV28; j_gene: TRBJ1-5; CDR3aa: CAISGWDRGLLYSNQPQHF; CDR3nt: TGTGCCATTTCAGGCTGGGACAGGGGGCTTCTCTATAGCAATCAGCCCCAGCATTTT
d_gene: TRBD2; abundance: -; v_gene: TRBV28; j_gene: TRBJ2-2; CDR3aa: CASSLRAGVDTGELFF; CDR3nt: TGTGCCAGCAGCCTCCGAGCGGGAGTAGACACCGGGGAGCTGTTTTTT
d_gene: -; abundance: -; v_gene: TRBV9; j_gene: TRBJ1-2; CDR3aa: CASSVAGGGYGYTF; CDR3nt: TGTGCCAGCAGCGTAGCCGGGGGAGGATATGGCTACACCTTC
d_gene: -; abundance: -; v_gene: TRBV13; j_gene: TRBJ1-2; CDR3aa: CASSLSQGWYGYTF; CDR3nt: TGTGCCAGCAGCTTAAGCCAGGGGTGGTATGGCTACACCTTC